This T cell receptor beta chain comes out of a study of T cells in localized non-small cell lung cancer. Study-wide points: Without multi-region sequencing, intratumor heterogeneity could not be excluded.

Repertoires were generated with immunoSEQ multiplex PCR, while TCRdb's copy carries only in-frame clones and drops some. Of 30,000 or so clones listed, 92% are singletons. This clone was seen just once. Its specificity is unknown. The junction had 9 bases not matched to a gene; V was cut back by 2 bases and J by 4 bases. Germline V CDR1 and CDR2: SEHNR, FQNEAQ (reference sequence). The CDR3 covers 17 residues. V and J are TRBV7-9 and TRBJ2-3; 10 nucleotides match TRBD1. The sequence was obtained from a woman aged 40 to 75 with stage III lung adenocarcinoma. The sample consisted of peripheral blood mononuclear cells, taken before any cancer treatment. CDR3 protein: CASSLISDRGWPDTQYF. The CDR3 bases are TGTGCCAGCAGCTTAATATCGGACAGGGGGTGGCCAGATACGCAGTATTTT.